This TCR beta chain was found in a study of blood T cell repertoires in COVID-19. About the study: The study drew acute and convalescent COVID-19 samples from the United States, Italy and Spain. From T cells, B-cell-depleted T cells, or PBMCs came the material, which was cDNA or gDNA.

Under the authors' procedure: Reference gene primer amplification yielded estimated nucleated cell counts. Method: immunoSEQ multiplex PCR; TCRdb's copy keeps in-frame clones and lacks some. V, J and clone size are those of that table, while D and trimming were read from the DNA. The sample has 200,000 to 250,000 clones, about 79% seen once. Enrollees, roughly 18 to 90 years old, lived in approximately 25 US areas. The specimen sequenced was PBMCs or T cells enriched from blood (not recorded which). This TCR derives from a woman aged 55-69 years who had recovered from COVID-19.

In nucleotides, the CDR3 is TGCGCCAGCAGCCAAGATCAGGGCGGCCTCCCCGGAGATACGCAGTATTTT. This encodes CASSQDQGGLPGDTQYF. This chain joins TRBV4-3 and TRBJ2-3, with D perhaps TRBD1 (5 bases). Germline assignment: CDR1 LGHNA and CDR2 YSLEER. The CDR3 covers 17 residues. Trimming shortened V by 0 bases and J by 5 bases, and 18 bases separated the two germline ends.